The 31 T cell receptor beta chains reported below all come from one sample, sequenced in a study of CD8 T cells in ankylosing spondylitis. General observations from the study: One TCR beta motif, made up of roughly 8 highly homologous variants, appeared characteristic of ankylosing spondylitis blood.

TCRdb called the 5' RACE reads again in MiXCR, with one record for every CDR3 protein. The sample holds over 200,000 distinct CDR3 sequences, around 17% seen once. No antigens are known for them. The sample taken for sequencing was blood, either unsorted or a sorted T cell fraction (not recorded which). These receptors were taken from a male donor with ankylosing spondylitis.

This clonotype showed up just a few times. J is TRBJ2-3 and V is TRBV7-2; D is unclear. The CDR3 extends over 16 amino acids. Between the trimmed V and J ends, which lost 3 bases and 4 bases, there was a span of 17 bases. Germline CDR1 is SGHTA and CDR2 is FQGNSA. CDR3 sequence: CASSLDPRLPPDTQYF. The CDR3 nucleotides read TGTGCCAGCAGCTTGGACCCCCGTCTGCCGCCAGATACGCAGTATTTT.

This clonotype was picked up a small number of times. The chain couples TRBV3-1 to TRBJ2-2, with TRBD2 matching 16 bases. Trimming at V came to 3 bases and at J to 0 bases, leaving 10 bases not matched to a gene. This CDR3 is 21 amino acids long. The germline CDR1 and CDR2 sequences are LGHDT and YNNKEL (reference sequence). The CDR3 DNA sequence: TGTGCCAGCAGCCAGGCAGGGACTAGCGGGGGGGCCTTTACGAACACCGGGGAGCTGTTTTTT. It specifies CASSQAGTSGGAFTNTGELFF.

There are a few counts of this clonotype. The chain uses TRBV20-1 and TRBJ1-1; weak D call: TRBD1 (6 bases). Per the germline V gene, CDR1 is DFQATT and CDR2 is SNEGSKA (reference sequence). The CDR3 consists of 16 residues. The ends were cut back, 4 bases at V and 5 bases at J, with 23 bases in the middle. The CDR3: CSAKHPSRGGGTEAFF. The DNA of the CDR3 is TGCAGTGCTAAACACCCCTCCAGGGGCGGGGGGACTGAAGCTTTCTTT.

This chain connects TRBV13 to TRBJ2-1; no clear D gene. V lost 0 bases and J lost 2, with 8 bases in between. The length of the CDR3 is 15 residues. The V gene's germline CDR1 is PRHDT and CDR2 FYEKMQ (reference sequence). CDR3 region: CASSLGGRTYNEQFF. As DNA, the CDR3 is TGTGCCAGCAGCTTAGGGGGTAGGACCTACAATGAGCAGTTCTTC.

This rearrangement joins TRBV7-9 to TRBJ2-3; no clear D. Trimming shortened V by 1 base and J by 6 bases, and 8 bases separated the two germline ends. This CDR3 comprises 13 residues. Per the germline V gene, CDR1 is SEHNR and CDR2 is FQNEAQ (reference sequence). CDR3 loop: CASSLERVDTQYF. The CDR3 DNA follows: TGTGCCAGCAGCTTAGAACGGGTGGATACGCAGTATTTT. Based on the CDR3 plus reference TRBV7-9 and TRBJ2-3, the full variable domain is DTGVSQNPRHKITKRGQNVTFRCDPISEHNRLYWYRQTLGQGPEFLTYFQNEAQLEKSRLLSDRFSAERPKGSFSTLEIQRTEQGDSAMYLCASSLERVDTQYFGPGTRLTVL.

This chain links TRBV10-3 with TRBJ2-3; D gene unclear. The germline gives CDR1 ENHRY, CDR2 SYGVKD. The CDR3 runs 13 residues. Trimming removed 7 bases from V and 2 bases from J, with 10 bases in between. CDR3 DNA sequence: TGTGCCATCACTGGACCGACCACAGATACGCAGTATTTT. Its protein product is CAITGPTTDTQYF.

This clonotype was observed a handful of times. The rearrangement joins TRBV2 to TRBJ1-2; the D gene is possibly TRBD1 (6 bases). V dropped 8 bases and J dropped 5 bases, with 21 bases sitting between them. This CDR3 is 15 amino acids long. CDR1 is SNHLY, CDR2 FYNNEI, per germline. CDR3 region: CASLHPGQQYYGYTF. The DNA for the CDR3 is TGTGCCAGCTTACACCCCGGACAGCAGTATTATGGCTACACCTTC.

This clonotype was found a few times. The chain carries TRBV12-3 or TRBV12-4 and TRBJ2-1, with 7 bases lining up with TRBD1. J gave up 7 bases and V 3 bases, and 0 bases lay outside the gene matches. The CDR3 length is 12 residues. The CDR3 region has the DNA TGTGCCAGCAGTTTCAGGGGGAATGAGCAGTTCTTC. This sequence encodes CASSFRGNEQFF.

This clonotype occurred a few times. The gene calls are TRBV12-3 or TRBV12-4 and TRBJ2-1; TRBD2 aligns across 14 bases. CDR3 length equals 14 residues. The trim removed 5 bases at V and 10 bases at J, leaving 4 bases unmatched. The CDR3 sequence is CASSGLAGGDEQFF. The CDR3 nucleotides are TGTGCCAGCAGTGGACTAGCGGGAGGTGACGAGCAGTTCTTC.

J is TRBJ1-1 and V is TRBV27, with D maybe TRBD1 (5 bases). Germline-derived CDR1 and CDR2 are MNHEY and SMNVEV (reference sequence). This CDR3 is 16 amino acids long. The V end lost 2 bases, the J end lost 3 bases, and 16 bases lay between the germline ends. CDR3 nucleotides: TGTGCCAGCAGTTTAAACAGTCCAAGGGGATACACTGAAGCTTTCTTT. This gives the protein CASSLNSPRGYTEAFF.

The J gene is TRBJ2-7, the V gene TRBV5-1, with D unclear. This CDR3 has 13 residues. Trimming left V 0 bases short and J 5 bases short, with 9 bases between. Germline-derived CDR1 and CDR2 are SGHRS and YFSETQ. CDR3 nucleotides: TGCGCCAGCAGCTTGGGTCAGAACGACGAGCAGTACTTC. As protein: CASSLGQNDEQYF.

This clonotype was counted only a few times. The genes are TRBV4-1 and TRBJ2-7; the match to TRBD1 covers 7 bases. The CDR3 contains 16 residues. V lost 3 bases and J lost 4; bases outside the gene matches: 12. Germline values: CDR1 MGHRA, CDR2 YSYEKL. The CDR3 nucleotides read TGCGCCAGCAGCCAGATCCCCGGGACAGACAGATACGAGCAGTACTTC. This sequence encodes CASSQIPGTDRYEQYF.

The chain's CDR3 is CASSLFTLDSNHSPLHF. CDR3 nucleotides: TGTGCCAGCAGTTTATTCACCCTGGACAGTAACCATTCACCCCTCCACTTT. The chain employs TRBV28 and TRBJ1-6; the D gene is possibly TRBD1 (6 bases). The CDR3 runs to 17 residues. Germline V lookup: CDR1 MDHEN, CDR2 SYDVKM. V gave up 1 base and J gave up 8 bases, with 18 bases separating them.

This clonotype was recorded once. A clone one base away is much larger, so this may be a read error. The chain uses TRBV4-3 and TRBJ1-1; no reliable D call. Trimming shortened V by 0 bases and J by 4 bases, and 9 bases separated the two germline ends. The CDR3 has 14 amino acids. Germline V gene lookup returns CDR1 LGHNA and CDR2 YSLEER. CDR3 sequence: CASSQDYGVTEAFF. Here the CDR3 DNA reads TGCGCCAGCAGCCAAGATTATGGGGTCACTGAAGCTTTCTTT.

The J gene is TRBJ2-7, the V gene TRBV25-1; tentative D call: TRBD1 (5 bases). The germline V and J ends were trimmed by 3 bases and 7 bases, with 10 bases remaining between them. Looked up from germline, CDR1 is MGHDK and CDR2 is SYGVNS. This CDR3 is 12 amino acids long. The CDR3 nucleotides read TGTGCCAGCAGTGATCTGGCAGGGGAGCAGTACTTC. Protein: CASSDLAGEQYF.

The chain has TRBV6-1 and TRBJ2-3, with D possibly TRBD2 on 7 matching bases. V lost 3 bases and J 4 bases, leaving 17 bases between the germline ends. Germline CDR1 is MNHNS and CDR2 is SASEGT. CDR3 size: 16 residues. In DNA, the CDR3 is TGTGCCAGCAGTGAGCTCCCCCGGGGGGCCGCAGATACGCAGTATTTT. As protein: CASSELPRGAADTQYF.

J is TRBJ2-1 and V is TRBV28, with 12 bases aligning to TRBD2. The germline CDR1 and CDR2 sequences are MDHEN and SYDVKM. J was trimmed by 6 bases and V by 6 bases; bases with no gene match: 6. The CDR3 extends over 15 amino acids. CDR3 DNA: TGTGCCAGCAGCCGCGGACTAGCGGGGATCAATGAGCAGTTCTTC. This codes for CASSRGLAGINEQFF.

CDR3 nucleotides: TGTGCCAGCACCCCGACAGGGGGCGCTGAAGCTTTCTTT. The encoded protein is CASTPTGGAEAFF. The chain uses TRBV12-3 or TRBV12-4 and TRBJ1-1, with 10 bases identical to TRBD1. The CDR3 has 13 residues. V was pared by 7 bases and J by 6 bases, with 5 bases of the junction left unmatched.

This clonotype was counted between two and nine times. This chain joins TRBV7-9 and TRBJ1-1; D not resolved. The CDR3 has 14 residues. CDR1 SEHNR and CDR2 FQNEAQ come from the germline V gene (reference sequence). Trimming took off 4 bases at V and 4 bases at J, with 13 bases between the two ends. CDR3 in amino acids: CASSSRENGTEAFF. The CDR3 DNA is TGTGCCAGCAGCTCCCGAGAAAATGGCACTGAAGCTTTCTTT. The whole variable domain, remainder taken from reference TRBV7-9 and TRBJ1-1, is DTGVSQNPRHKITKRGQNVTFRCDPISEHNRLYWYRQTLGQGPEFLTYFQNEAQLEKSRLLSDRFSAERPKGSFSTLEIQRTEQGDSAMYLCASSSRENGTEAFFGQGTRLTVV.

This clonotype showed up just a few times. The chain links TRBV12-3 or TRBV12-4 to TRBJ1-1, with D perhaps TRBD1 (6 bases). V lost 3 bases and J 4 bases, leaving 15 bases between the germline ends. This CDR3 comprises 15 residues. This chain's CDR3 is CASSFPLGGTTEAFF. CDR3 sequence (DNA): TGTGCCAGCAGTTTTCCCCTCGGGGGCACCACTGAAGCTTTCTTT.

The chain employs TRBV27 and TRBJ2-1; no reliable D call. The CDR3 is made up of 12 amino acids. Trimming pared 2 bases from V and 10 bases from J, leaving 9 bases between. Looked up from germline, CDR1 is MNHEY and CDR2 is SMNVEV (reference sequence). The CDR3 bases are TGTGCCAGCAGTTTAAGGGTACTAGAGCAGTTCTTC. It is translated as CASSLRVLEQFF.

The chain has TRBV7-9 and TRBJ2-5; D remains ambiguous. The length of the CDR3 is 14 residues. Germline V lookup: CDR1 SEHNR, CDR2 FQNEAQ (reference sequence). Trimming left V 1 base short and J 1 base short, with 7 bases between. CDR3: CASSLGAAQETQYF. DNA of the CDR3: TGTGCCAGCAGCTTAGGGGCCGCCCAAGAGACCCAGTACTTC.

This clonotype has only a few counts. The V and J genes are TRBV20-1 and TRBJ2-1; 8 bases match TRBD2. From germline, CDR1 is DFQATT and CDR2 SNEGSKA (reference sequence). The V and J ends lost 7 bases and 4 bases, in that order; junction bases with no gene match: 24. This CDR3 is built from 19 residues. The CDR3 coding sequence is TGCAGTGTCCCGCCGGGACTAGTGTCTTTGGATACACAATACAATGAGCAGTTCTTC. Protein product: CSVPPGLVSLDTQYNEQFF.

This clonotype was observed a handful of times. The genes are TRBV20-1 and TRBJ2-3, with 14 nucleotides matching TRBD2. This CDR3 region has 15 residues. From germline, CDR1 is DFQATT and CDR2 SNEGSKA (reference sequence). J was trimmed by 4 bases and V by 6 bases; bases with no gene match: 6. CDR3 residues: CSADGTSGSPDTQYF. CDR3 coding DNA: TGCAGTGCGGACGGGACTAGCGGGAGTCCAGATACGCAGTATTTT.

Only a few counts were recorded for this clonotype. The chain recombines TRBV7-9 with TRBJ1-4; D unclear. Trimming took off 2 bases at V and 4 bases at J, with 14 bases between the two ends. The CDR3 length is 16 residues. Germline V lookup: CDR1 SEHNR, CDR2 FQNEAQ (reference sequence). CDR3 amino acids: CASSLRTEPYNEKLFF. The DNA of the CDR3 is TGTGCCAGCAGCTTACGCACGGAGCCTTATAATGAAAAACTGTTTTTT. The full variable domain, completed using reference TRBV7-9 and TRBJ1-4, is DTGVSQNPRHKITKRGQNVTFRCDPISEHNRLYWYRQTLGQGPEFLTYFQNEAQLEKSRLLSDRFSAERPKGSFSTLEIQRTEQGDSAMYLCASSLRTEPYNEKLFFGSGTQLSVL.

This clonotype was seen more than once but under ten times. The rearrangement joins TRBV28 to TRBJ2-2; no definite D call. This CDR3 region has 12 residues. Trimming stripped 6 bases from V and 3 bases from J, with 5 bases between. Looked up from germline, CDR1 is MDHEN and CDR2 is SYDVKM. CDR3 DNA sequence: TGTGCCAGCAGGCCAGACACCGGGGAGCTGTTTTTT. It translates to CASRPDTGELFF.

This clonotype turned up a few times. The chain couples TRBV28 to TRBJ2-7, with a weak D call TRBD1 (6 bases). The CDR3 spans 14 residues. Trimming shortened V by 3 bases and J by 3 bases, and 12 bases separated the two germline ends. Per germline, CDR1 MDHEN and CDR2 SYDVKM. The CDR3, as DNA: TGTGCCAGCAGTTTCGGGCAGGGGAGCTACGAGCAGTACTTC. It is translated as CASSFGQGSYEQYF.

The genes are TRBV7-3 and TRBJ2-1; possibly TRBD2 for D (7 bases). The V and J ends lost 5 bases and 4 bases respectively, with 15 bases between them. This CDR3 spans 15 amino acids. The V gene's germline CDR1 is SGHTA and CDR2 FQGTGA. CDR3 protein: CASSTWGGQYNEQFF. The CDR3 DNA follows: TGTGCCAGCAGCACCTGGGGGGGCCAATACAATGAGCAGTTCTTC. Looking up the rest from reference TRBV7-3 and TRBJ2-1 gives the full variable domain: GAGVSQTPSNKVTEKGKYVELRCDPISGHTALYWYRQSLGQGPEFLIYFQGTGAADDSGLPNDRFFAVRPEGSVSTLKIQRTERGDSAVYLCASSTWGGQYNEQFFGPGTRLTVL.

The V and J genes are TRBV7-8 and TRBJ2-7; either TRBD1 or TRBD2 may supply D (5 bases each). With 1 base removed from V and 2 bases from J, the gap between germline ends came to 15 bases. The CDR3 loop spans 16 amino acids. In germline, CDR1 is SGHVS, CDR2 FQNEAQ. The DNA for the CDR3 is TGTGCCAGCAGCTTAGGTCCCGGGACGGCCGCCTACGAGCAGTACTTC. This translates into CASSLGPGTAAYEQYF.

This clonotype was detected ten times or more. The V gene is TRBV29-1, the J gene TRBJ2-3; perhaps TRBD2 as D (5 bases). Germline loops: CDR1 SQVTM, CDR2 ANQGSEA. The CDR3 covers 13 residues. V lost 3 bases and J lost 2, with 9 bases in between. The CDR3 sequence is CSVEKRNTDTQYF. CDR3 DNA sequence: TGCAGCGTTGAGAAGCGGAACACAGATACGCAGTATTTT.

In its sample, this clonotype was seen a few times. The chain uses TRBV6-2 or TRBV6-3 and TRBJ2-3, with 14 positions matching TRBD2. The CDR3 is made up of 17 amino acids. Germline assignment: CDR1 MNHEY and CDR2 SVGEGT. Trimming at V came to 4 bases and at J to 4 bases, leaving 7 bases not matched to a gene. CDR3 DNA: TGTGCCAGCAGTTGGTTCCGACTAGCGGGAGGGGCAGATACGCAGTATTTT. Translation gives CASSWFRLAGGADTQYF.